Presented here are 3 T cell receptor beta chains from one specimen sequenced in a study of neurological immune-mediated disorders. TCRdb used MiXCR to reprocess the 5' RACE reads, holding one entry per CDR3 protein. The sample includes about 55,000 distinct CDR3 sequences, 4% of them seen just once. What was sequenced was CD4+ T cells from blood. Receptors were obtained from a middle-aged woman with multiple sclerosis.

This clonotype was seen at least ten times. The chain couples TRBV14 to TRBJ1-1; weak D call: TRBD1 (6 bases). Germline V CDR1 and CDR2: SGHDN, FVKESK. This CDR3 spans 13 amino acids. Deletions cut 6 bases from V and 1 base from J, with 9 bases between. The CDR3 protein is CASSQGTNTEAFF. As DNA, the CDR3 is TGTGCCAGCAGTCAGGGGACGAACACTGAAGCTTTCTTT.

This clonotype was observed at least ten times. This chain connects TRBV10-3 to TRBJ2-1, with 15 bases lining up with TRBD2. The CDR3 sequence is 15 residues long. Germline assignment: CDR1 ENHRY and CDR2 SYGVKD. Germline trimming cut 7 bases from V and 7 bases from J; bases unmatched to any gene: 5. CDR3 in amino acids: CAITRTSGGVNEQFF. The CDR3 DNA is TGTGCCATCACCCGGACTAGCGGGGGGGTGAATGAGCAGTTCTTC.

This clonotype has a count of ten or more. The chain combines TRBV27 with TRBJ1-1; D may be TRBD1 (5 bases). V lost 6 bases and J 0 bases, leaving 11 bases between the germline ends. This CDR3 is 14 amino acids long. CDR1 is MNHEY and CDR2 is SMNVEV in the germline V gene (reference sequence). The CDR3 is CASSVWGMNTEAFF. The CDR3 nucleotides read TGTGCCAGCAGCGTCTGGGGCATGAACACTGAAGCTTTCTTT.